What follows are 8 T cell receptor beta chains derived from one specimen sequenced in a study of T cell changes during pregnancy in multiple sclerosis. The protocol was immunoSEQ multiplex PCR, while the TCRdb copy is restricted to in-frame clones and leaves out a portion. This table holds around 130,000 clones, under 95% found once. Specimen: peripheral blood, collected before pregnancy. The receptors come from a female donor with multiple sclerosis, enrolled in a pregnancy study.

CDR3 sequence reads: CASSQAPGLADYNEQFF. DNA for the CDR3: TGCGCCAGCAGCCAAGCCCCGGGACTAGCGGACTACAATGAGCAGTTCTTC. The chain recombines TRBV4-1 with TRBJ2-1; TRBD2 aligns across 11 bases. Unmatched junction bases numbered 5, after V lost 1 base and J lost 3 bases. Germline lookup yields CDR1 MGHRA and CDR2 YSYEKL. This CDR3 has 17 residues.

V usage is TRBV19 and J usage is TRBJ2-3; a possible D gene is TRBD2 (6 bases). V lost 10 bases to trimming and J lost 2 bases, with 25 bases between them. Germline CDR1 LNHDA, CDR2 SQIVND (reference sequence). CDR3 size: 17 residues. CDR3 in DNA: TGTGCCACTGCCTATGCGGGGCCCCTTGGGCTCACAGATACGCAGTATTTT. Translated: CATAYAGPLGLTDTQYF.

A note on this clone: One end of the junction is discordant with germline, which a read error may explain. Other DNA sequences in the same sample also yield this CDR3. CDR3: CASSLETWRSTDTQYF. CDR3 nucleotides: TGTGCCAGCAGCTTAGAAACTTGGAGAAGCACGGATACGCAGTATTTT. The chain recombines TRBV5-6 with TRBJ2-3, with D uncertain. The germline V gene encodes CDR1 SGHDT and CDR2 YYEEEE. CDR3 length: 16 residues.

The chain links TRBV7-3 to TRBJ1-1, with 7 positions matching TRBD1. This CDR3 comprises 12 residues. Germline V CDR1 and CDR2: SGHTA, FQGTGA. V dropped 5 bases and J dropped 13; count of bases not matched to a gene: 10. CDR3 nucleotides: TGTGCCAGCAGCACACCGACAGGGATTCTTTTCTTT. Amino acids: CASSTPTGILFF.

The chain is built from TRBV2 and TRBJ1-2; D is uncertain. Germline V gene sequence: CDR1 SNHLY, CDR2 FYNNEI. This CDR3 has 13 amino acids. Trimming removed 4 bases at V and 7 bases at J, with 13 bases between. CDR3 DNA sequence: TGTGCCAGCAGTGTGGAGGGATTAAGTGGCTACACCTTC. Protein product: CASSVEGLSGYTF. The full variable domain, in which reference TRBV2 and TRBJ1-2 provide the parts outside the CDR3, is EPEVTQTPSHQVTQMGQEVILRCVPISNHLYFYWYRQILGQKVEFLVSFYNNEISEKSEIFDDQFSVERPDGSNFTLKIRSTKLEDSAMYFCASSVEGLSGYTFGSGTRLTVV.

The rearrangement uses TRBV28 and TRBJ2-5, with TRBD2 identical over 8 bases. The CDR3 sequence is 17 residues long. V shed 1 base and J 5 bases; nucleotides not matched to a gene: 12. Germline V gives CDR1 MDHEN, CDR2 SYDVKM. This chain's CDR3 is CASSLSVRLASTETQYF. Written as DNA, the CDR3 is TGTGCCAGCAGTTTATCGGTTCGACTAGCGTCGACGGAGACCCAGTACTTC.

The V gene is TRBV18, the J gene TRBJ2-7; 10 bases line up with TRBD1. Germline loops: CDR1 KGHSH, CDR2 LQKENI. There are 15 residues in the CDR3. J lost 4 bases, V lost 4 bases, and 7 bases had no gene match. The CDR3 DNA reads as TGTGCCAGCTCACTCTCCGGGACAGGGGCTTACGAGCAGTACTTC. Amino acids: CASSLSGTGAYEQYF. The whole variable domain, filled in from reference TRBV18 and TRBJ2-7, reads NAGVMQNPRHLVRRRGQEARLRCSPMKGHSHVYWYRQLPEEGLKFMVYLQKENIIDESGMPKERFSAEFPKEGPSILRIQQVVRGDSAAYFCASSLSGTGAYEQYFGPGTRLTVT.

This clone was observed a single time. The V call is TRBV30, the J call TRBJ1-5; perhaps TRBD1 as D (6 bases). The CDR3 loop spans 14 amino acids. CDR1 GTSNPN and CDR2 SVGIG come from the germline V gene (reference sequence). The V and J ends lost 2 bases and 6 bases respectively, with 14 bases between them. The CDR3 region has the DNA TGTGCCTGGAGTCGAGGGGAACAGGGTCAGCCCCAGCATTTT. As protein: CAWSRGEQGQPQHF.